This passage covers 4 T cell receptor beta chains from one sample sequenced in a study of T cell changes during pregnancy in multiple sclerosis (dated by TCRdb to between 2018 and 2021). Library generation was performed with the immunoSEQ multiplex PCR assay. The table was pulled from immuneACCESS by TCRdb, which kept in-frame rearrangements only. Such tables lose some clones; where checked, under half of the loss comes from unresolved V genes, and the rest has no known cause. A total of about 56,000 clones appear in this sample, approximately 87% of them only once. Together, the top ten hold approximately 5.3% of the sample. The material sequenced was peripheral blood from another person, used as feeder cells. Receptor source: a human donor whose cells served as feeder cells for cultures in a pregnancy study.

This sequence joins TRBV6-4 and TRBJ2-1; 11 bases line up with TRBD2. CDR1 is MRHNA, CDR2 SNTAGT, per germline. This CDR3 region has 14 residues. The trim removed 8 bases at V and 3 bases at J, leaving 3 bases unmatched. The CDR3 DNA reads as TGTGCCAGCGCTACTAGCGGGAGCTACAATGAGCAGTTCTTC. Translating gives CASATSGSYNEQFF.

This sequence joins TRBV5-1 and TRBJ2-3; D perhaps matches TRBD2 (5 bases). V was shortened by 0 bases and J by 4 bases, with 12 bases between the two germline ends. The germline V gene has CDR1 SGHRS and CDR2 YFSETQ. This CDR3 comprises 15 residues. The CDR3 bases are TGCGCCAGCAGCTTGGCCCCGGCGGGCGCAGATACGCAGTATTTT. It translates to CASSLAPAGADTQYF. Full variable domain (outside the CDR3, taken from reference TRBV5-1 and TRBJ2-3): KAGVTQTPRYLIKTRGQQVTLSCSPISGHRSVSWYQQTPGQGLQFLFEYFSETQRNKGNFPGRFSGRQFSNSRSEMNVSTLELGDSALYLCASSLAPAGADTQYFGPGTRLTVL.

The V call is TRBV28, the J call TRBJ2-7, with TRBD2 as a possible D gene (5 bases). The CDR3 is 14 residues long. Germline V gene data show CDR1 as MDHEN and CDR2 as SYDVKM. Trimming took off 2 bases at V and 2 bases at J, with 10 bases between the two ends. CDR3 nucleotides: TGTGCCAGCAGTTTAAAACTAGATGCCTACGAGCAGTACTTC. As protein: CASSLKLDAYEQYF.

This chain connects TRBV5-5 to TRBJ1-4, with a possible D match to TRBD1 (5 bases). V was shortened by 0 bases and J by 7 bases, with 13 bases between the two germline ends. The CDR3 sequence is 15 residues long. CDR1 and CDR2 from the germline V gene are SGHKS and YYEKEE (reference sequence). The chain's CDR3 is CASSLEGYSGEKLFF. The CDR3 bases are TGTGCCAGCAGCTTGGAGGGGTATTCTGGTGAAAAACTGTTTTTT.